The 11 T cell receptor beta chains listed next were all sequenced from one sample in a study of CD8+ T cells in alopecia areata. Sequencing relied on a cDNA template that was reverse transcribed from extracted RNA. TCRdb's table, derived via immunoSEQ multiplex PCR, lists solely in-frame clones and lacks some. The top ten clones hold under 1.2% of a sample with around 190,000 clones, around three fifths of them seen once. Treatment here: oral pan-JAK inhibitor, 5-10 mg twice daily. The sequences come from CD4+ T cells sorted from blood, collected at week 24, from a patient treated with tofacitinib. The receptors here all came from a human donor with alopecia areata.

The sample holds a few counts of this clone. The chain joins TRBV4-3 to TRBJ1-4; D remains unclear. Germline-derived CDR1 and CDR2 are LGHNA and YSLEER. V dropped 0 bases and J dropped 11 bases, with 10 bases sitting between them. This CDR3 comprises 13 residues. The CDR3 DNA follows: TGCGCCAGCAGCCAAGATATTGGATGGAAACTGTTTTTT. It translates to CASSQDIGWKLFF.

This clone was observed once. The gene calls are TRBV7-9 and TRBJ2-7; 8 bases line up with TRBD2. The length of the CDR3 is 16 residues. Germline trimming cut 1 base from V and 1 base from J; bases unmatched to any gene: 6. Germline loops: CDR1 SEHNR, CDR2 FQNEAQ (reference sequence). For the CDR3, the DNA is TGTGCCAGCAGCTTAGGTATCGAGCGGGGGTCCTACGAGCAGTACTTC. Translation: CASSLGIERGSYEQYF.

V gene TRBV6-1 combines with J gene TRBJ1-5; 9 bases line up with TRBD1. Germline CDR1 and CDR2: MNHNS and SASEGT. V was pared by 7 bases and J by 6 bases, with 4 bases of the junction left unmatched. The CDR3 is 13 residues long. As DNA, the CDR3 is TGTGCCAGCACGGGACAGGGCGGTCAGCCCCAGCATTTT. The encoded protein is CASTGQGGQPQHF.

The CDR3 sequence: CSVVSVLGQYNEQFF. DNA of the CDR3: TGCAGCGTTGTATCTGTTTTGGGGCAGTACAATGAGCAGTTCTTC. The rearrangement links TRBV29-1 to TRBJ2-1, with D possibly TRBD1 on 5 matching bases. Trimming left V 4 bases short and J 4 bases short, with 17 bases between. This CDR3 is built from 15 residues. Germline-derived CDR1 and CDR2 are SQVTM and ANQGSEA.

Written as DNA, the CDR3 is TGCGCCAGCAGCCAGTCCGGGACAGGGGTTTCCGAGCAGTACTTC. This gives the protein CASSQSGTGVSEQYF. V usage is TRBV4-1 and J usage is TRBJ2-7; 10 bases line up with TRBD1. Germline CDR1 is MGHRA and CDR2 is YSYEKL. Germline trimming cut 3 bases from V and 6 bases from J; bases unmatched to any gene: 8. The CDR3 contains 15 residues.

The chain joins TRBV23-1 to TRBJ1-5; D is uncertain. TRBV23-1 is known as an ORF, though its function is uncertain. This CDR3 has 14 amino acids. The V gene lost 5 bases and the J gene lost 3 bases, with 11 bases spanning the gap. This chain's CDR3 is CASSKRTANQPQHF. In nucleotides, the CDR3 is TGCGCCAGCAGTAAGCGGACGGCCAATCAGCCCCAGCATTTT.

There are a few counts of this clone. V is TRBV7-2 and J is TRBJ1-4, with 10 bases that match TRBD1. Germline V gene data show CDR1 as SGHTA and CDR2 as FQGNSA. J gave up 11 bases and V 4 bases, and 10 bases lay outside the gene matches. The CDR3 totals 15 residues. The CDR3 loop reads CASSSSGQGMRKLFF. DNA of the CDR3: TGTGCCAGCAGCTCCTCGGGACAGGGGATGAGGAAACTGTTTTTT.

In its sample, this clone was seen once. V and J are TRBV2 and TRBJ2-5, with 8 bases that match TRBD1. Germline V gives CDR1 SNHLY, CDR2 FYNNEI. V shed 6 bases, J shed 1 base, and the junction held 13 bases outside the gene matches. This CDR3 region has 17 residues. Here the CDR3 reads CASSRQRTGTGQETQYF. In nucleotides, the CDR3 is TGTGCCAGCAGCCGACAGAGAACCGGGACAGGCCAAGAGACCCAGTACTTC.

The V call is TRBV4-1, the J call TRBJ1-6; D gene uncertain. The length of the CDR3 is 15 residues. Deletions cut 3 bases from V and 0 bases from J, with 6 bases between. Germline V CDR1 and CDR2: MGHRA, YSYEKL. The CDR3 bases are TGCGCCAGCAGCCAGATTAACTCCTATAATTCACCCCTCCACTTT. Translating it yields CASSQINSYNSPLHF.

In its sample, this clone was seen a few times. The chain combines TRBV10-3 with TRBJ2-5; D gene ambiguous. The V gene lost 10 bases and the J gene lost 5 bases, with 11 bases spanning the gap. Germline V gene lookup returns CDR1 ENHRY and CDR2 SYGVKD. The CDR3 spans 11 residues. The DNA of the CDR3 is TGTGCCACGCAGTTTATGGAGACCCAGTACTTC. Translating it yields CATQFMETQYF.

The CDR3 sequence is CASRRGSDGNQPQHF. CDR3 bases: TGCGCCAGCCGGCGGGGGTCGGATGGCAATCAGCCCCAGCATTTT. The chain carries TRBV5-1 and TRBJ1-5, with D tentatively TRBD1 (5 bases). Germline assignment: CDR1 SGHRS and CDR2 YFSETQ. The CDR3 is made up of 15 amino acids. V gave up 7 bases and J gave up 2 bases, with 16 bases separating them.